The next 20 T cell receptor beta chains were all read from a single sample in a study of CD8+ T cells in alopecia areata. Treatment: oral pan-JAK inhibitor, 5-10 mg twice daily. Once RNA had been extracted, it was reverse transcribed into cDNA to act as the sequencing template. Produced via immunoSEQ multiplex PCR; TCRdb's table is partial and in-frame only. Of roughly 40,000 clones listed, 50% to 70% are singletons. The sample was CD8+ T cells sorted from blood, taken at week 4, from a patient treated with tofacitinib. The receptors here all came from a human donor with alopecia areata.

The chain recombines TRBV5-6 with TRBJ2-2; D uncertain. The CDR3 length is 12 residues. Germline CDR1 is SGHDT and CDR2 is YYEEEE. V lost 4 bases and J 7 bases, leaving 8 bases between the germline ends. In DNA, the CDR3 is TGTGCCAGCAGCATAGGATTCGGGGAGCTGTTTTTT. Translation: CASSIGFGELFF.

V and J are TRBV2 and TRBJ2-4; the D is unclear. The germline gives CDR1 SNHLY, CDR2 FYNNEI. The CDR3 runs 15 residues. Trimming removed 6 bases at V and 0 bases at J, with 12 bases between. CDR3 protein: CASSLDTLAKNIQYF. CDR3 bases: TGTGCCAGCAGCTTAGACACGCTAGCCAAAAACATTCAGTACTTC.

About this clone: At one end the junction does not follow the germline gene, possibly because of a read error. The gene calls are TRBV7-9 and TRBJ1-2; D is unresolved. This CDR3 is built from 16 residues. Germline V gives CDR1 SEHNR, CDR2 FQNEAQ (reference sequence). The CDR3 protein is CASSQVSLATDYGYTF. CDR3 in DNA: TGCGCCAGCAGCCAAGTTTCGCTAGCCACAGACTATGGCTACACCTTC.

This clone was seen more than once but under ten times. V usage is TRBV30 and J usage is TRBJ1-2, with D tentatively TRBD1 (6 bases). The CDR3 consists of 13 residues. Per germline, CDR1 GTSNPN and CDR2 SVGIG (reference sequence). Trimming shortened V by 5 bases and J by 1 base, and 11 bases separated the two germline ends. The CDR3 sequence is CAWGEGGNYGYTF. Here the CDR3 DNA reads TGTGCCTGGGGAGAAGGGGGTAACTATGGCTACACCTTC.

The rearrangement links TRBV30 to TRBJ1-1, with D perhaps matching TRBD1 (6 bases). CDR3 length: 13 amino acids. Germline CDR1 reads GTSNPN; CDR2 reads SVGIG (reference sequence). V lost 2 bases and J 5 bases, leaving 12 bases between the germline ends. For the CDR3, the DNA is TGTGCCTGGAGTACGGGGCAGGGGACTGAAGCTTTCTTT. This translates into CAWSTGQGTEAFF.

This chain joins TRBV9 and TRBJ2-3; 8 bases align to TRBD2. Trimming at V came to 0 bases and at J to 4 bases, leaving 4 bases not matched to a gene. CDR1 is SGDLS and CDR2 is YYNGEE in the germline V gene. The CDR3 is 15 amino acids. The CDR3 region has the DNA TGTGCCAGCAGCGTAGGCGGCGGGGGGTCAGATACGCAGTATTTT. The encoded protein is CASSVGGGGSDTQYF.

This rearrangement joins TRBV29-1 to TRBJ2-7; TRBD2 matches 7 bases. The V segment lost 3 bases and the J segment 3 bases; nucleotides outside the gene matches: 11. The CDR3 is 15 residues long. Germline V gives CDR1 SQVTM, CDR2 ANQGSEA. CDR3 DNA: TGCAGCGTTGAGATAATGGGCGGGGGAGACTACGAGCAGTACTTC. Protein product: CSVEIMGGGDYEQYF.

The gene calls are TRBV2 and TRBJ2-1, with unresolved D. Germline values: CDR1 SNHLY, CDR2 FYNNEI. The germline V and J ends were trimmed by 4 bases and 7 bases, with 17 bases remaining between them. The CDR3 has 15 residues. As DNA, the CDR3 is TGTGCCAGCAGTGGATTGATAGGGAATAGGAATGAGCAGTTCTTC. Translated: CASSGLIGNRNEQFF.

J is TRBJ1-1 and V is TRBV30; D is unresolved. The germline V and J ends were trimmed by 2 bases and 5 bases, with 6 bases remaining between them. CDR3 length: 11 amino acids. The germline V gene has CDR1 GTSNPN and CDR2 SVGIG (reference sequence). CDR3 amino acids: CAWSQGTEAFF. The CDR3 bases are TGTGCCTGGAGTCAAGGAACTGAAGCTTTCTTT. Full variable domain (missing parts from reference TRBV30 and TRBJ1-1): SQTIHQWPATLVQPVGSPLSLECTVEGTSNPNLYWYRQAAGRGLQLLFYSVGIGQISSEVPQNLSASRPQDRQFILSSKKLLLSDSGFYLCAWSQGTEAFFGQGTRLTVV.

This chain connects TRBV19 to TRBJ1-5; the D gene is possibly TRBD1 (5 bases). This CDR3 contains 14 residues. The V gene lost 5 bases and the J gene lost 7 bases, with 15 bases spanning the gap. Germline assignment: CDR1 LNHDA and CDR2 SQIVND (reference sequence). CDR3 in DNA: TGTGCCAGTAGTCCTCGGGGGTTATACCAGCCCCAGCATTTT. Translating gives CASSPRGLYQPQHF.

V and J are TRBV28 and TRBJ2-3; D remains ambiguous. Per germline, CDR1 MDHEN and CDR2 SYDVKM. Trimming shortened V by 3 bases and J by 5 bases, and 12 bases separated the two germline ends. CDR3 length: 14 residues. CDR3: CASSLSTSQDTQYF. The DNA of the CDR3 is TGTGCCAGCAGTTTGTCTACCAGTCAAGATACGCAGTATTTT.

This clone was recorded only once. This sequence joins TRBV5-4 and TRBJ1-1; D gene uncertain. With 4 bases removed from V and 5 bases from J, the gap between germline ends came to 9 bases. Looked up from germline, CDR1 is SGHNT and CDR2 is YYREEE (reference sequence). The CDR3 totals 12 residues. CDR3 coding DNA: TGTGCCAGCAGCCAATACGAGACTGAAGCTTTCTTT. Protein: CASSQYETEAFF.

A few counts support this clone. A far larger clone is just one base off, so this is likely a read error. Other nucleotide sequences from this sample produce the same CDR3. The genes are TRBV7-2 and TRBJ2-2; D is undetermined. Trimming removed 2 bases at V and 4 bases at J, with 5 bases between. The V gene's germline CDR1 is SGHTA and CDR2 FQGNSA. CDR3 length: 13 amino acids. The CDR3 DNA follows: TGTGCCAGCAGCTTAATTGGCACCGGGGAGCTGTTTTTT. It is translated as CASSLIGTGELFF.

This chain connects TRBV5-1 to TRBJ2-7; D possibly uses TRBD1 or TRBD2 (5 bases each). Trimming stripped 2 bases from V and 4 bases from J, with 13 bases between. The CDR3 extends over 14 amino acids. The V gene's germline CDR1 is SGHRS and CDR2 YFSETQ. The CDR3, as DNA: TGCGCCAGCAGCTTAAAGGTCAGGGAGTACGAGCAGTACTTC. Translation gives CASSLKVREYEQYF.

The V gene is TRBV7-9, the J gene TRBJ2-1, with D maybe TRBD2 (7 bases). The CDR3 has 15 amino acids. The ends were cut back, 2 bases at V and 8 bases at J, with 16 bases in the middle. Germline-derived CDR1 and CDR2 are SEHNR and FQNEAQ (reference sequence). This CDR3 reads CASSLSSGGADEQFF. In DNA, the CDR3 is TGTGCCAGCAGCTTAAGCAGTGGGGGGGCCGATGAGCAGTTCTTC.

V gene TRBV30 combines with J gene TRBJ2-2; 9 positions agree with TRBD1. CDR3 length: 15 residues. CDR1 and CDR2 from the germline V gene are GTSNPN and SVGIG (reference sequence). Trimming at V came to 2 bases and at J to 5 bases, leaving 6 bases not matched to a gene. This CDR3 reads CAWSSGTGWTGELFF. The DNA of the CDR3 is TGTGCCTGGAGTTCCGGGACAGGGTGGACCGGGGAGCTGTTTTTT.

The CDR3 DNA sequence: TGCAGCGTGTGGACAGGGTCCGGGGAGCTGTTTTTT. Translation gives CSVWTGSGELFF. This sequence joins TRBV29-1 and TRBJ2-2, with 8 nucleotides matching TRBD1. Per the germline V gene, CDR1 is SQVTM and CDR2 is ANQGSEA. There are 12 residues in the CDR3. V shed 6 bases and J 6 bases; nucleotides not matched to a gene: 3.

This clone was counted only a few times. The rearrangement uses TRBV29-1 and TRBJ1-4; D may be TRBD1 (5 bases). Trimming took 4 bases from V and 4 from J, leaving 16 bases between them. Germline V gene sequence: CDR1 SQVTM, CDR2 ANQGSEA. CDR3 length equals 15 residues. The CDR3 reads CSVGLSGDNNEKLFF. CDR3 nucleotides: TGCAGCGTTGGTCTCTCGGGGGATAATAATGAAAAACTGTTTTTT.

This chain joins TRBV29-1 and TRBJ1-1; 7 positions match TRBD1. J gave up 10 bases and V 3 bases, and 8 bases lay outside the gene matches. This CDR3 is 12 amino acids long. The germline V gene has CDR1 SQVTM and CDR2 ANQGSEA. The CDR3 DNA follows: TGCAGCGTTGAGGCCGACAGGGAGGTAGCTTTCTTT. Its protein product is CSVEADREVAFF.

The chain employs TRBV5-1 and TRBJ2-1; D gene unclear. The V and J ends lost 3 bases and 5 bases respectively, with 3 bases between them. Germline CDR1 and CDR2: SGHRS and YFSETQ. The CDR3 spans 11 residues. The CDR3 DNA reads TGCGCCAGCAGCTCTCACAATGAGCAGTTCTTC. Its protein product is CASSSHNEQFF. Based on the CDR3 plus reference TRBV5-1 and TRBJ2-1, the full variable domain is KAGVTQTPRYLIKTRGQQVTLSCSPISGHRSVSWYQQTPGQGLQFLFEYFSETQRNKGNFPGRFSGRQFSNSRSEMNVSTLELGDSALYLCASSSHNEQFFGPGTRLTVL.